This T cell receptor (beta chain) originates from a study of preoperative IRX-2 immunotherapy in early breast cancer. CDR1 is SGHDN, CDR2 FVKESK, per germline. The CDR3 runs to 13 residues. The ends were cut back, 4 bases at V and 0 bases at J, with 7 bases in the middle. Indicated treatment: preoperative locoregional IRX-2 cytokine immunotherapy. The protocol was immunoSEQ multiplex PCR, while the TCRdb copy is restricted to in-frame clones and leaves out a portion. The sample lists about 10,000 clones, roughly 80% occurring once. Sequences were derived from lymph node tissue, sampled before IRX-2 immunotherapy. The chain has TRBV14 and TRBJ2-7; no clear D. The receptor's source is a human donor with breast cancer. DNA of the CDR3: TGTGCCAGCAGCCGGGTCATCTCCTACGAGCAGTACTTC. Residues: CASSRVISYEQYF.